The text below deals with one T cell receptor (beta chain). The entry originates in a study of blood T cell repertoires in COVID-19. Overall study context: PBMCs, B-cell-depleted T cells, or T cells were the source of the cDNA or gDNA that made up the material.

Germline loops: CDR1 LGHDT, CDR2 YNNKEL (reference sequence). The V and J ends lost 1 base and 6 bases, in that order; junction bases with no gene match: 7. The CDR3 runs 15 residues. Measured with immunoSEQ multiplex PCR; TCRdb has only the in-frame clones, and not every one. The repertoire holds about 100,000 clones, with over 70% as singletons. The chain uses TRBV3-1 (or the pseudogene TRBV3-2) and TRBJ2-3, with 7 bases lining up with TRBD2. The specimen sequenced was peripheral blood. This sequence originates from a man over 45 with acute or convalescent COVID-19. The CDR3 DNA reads TGTGCCAGCAGCCAAGCGCGGGGGAAGGGGGATACGCAGTATTTT. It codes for CASSQARGKGDTQYF.